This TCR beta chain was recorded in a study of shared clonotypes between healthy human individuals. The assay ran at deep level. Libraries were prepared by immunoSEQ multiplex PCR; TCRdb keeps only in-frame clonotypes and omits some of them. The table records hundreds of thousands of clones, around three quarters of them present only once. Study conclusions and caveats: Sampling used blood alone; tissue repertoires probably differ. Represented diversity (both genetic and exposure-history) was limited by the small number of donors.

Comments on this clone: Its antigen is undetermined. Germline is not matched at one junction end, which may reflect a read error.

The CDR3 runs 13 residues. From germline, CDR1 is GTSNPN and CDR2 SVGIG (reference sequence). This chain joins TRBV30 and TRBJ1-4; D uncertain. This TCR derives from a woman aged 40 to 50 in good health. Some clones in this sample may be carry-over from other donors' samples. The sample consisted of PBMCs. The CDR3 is CAWTAGYNKKLFF. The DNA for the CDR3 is TGTGCCTGGACGGCCGGTTATAATAAAAAACTGTTTTTT.